This T cell receptor (beta chain) stems from a study of T cells in Graves' hyperthyroidism and ophthalmopathy. Study-level background: Peripheral blood samples were taken at initial diagnosis, prior to any treatment. General observations from the study: Onset of ophthalmopathy came a median 6.5 months after the model predicted it.

This clonotype was observed many times. Antigen specificity is unknown. Diagnosis relied on clinical symptoms, serum thyroxine and TRAb, thyroid ultrasound and orbital computed tomography. RNA transcripts served as the template for amplifying TCR beta CDR3 regions. HTBI primers were used for first-round RT-PCR of the TCR CDR3. TCRdb re-analysed the multiplex PCR reads in MiXCR, keeping a single row per CDR3 protein. The table has approximately 370,000 distinct CDR3 sequences, about a sixth seen once; the top ten hold 30% to 35%. The germline V gene has CDR1 MDHEN and CDR2 SYDVKM. The CDR3 extends over 15 amino acids. V gave up 6 bases and J gave up 4 bases; unmatched junction bases: 8.

This receptor was obtained from a woman in her 30s with Graves' hyperthyroidism that later progressed to Graves' ophthalmopathy. The V gene is TRBV28, the J gene TRBJ2-1; 8 positions agree with TRBD2. Sequencing was carried out using blood. In DNA, the CDR3 is TGTGCCAGCAGCCTTCTGGCGGGAGGTTACAATGAGCAGTTCTTC. Amino acid sequence: CASSLLAGGYNEQFF.